These 28 T cell receptor beta chains were sequenced from one sample in a study of blood T cell repertoires in COVID-19. Only in-frame clones appear in the TCRdb table, and some are missing; sequencing was by immunoSEQ multiplex PCR. In the table there are roughly 170,000 clones, 81% of which are singletons. Material for sequencing was PBMCs or T cells enriched from blood (not recorded which). The receptors shown here come from a woman in her thirties or forties with acute COVID-19.

The CDR3 nucleotides read TGTGCCAGCAGTCCCTTGTTCACAGGGGGCACTGAAGCTTTCTTT. Its translation is CASSPLFTGGTEAFF. The chain uses TRBV6-5 and TRBJ1-1, with 8 bases matching TRBD1. The V and J ends lost 5 bases and 4 bases, in that order; junction bases with no gene match: 9. The CDR3 has 15 amino acids. Germline CDR1 and CDR2: MNHEY and SVGAGI.

The CDR3 sequence is CASTLGGASSGNTIYF. As DNA, the CDR3 is TGCGCCAGCACCCTGGGAGGGGCTTCTTCTGGAAACACCATATATTTT. This chain connects TRBV5-1 to TRBJ1-3; D is possibly TRBD1 (5 bases). Trimming took off 6 bases at V and 1 base at J, with 17 bases between the two ends. Looked up from germline, CDR1 is SGHRS and CDR2 is YFSETQ. The CDR3 runs 16 residues.

V and J are TRBV5-1 and TRBJ2-2; D may be TRBD2 (5 bases). Trimming cost V 2 bases and J 0 bases, with 14 bases left between them. This CDR3 has 17 residues. Germline V gene data show CDR1 as SGHRS and CDR2 as YFSETQ. DNA of the CDR3: TGCGCCAGCAGCTTCAATAAACTAGACCCGAACACCGGGGAGCTGTTTTTT. This sequence encodes CASSFNKLDPNTGELFF.

The rearrangement uses TRBV7-2 and TRBJ1-5, with 7 bases fitting TRBD1. The CDR3 runs 16 residues. CDR1 and CDR2 from the germline V gene are SGHTA and FQGNSA. With V trimmed by 1 base and J by 1 base, 4 bases remained unmatched. CDR3 coding DNA: TGTGCCAGCAGCTTAGAATTAGGGGGCAGCAATCAGCCCCAGCATTTT. Its translation: CASSLELGGSNQPQHF.

The J gene is TRBJ2-1, the V gene TRBV2; 13 positions match TRBD2. V lost 8 bases to trimming and J lost 2 bases; unmatched junction nucleotides: 0. Germline lookup yields CDR1 SNHLY and CDR2 FYNNEI. The CDR3 sequence is 14 residues long. The CDR3 DNA reads as TGTGCCAGCGGGACTAGCGGGGCCTACAATGAGCAGTTCTTC. This encodes CASGTSGAYNEQFF.

The V call is TRBV28, the J call TRBJ1-2; no clear D gene. The CDR3 has 13 amino acids. Trimming shortened V by 4 bases and J by 4 bases, and 10 bases separated the two germline ends. Germline-derived CDR1 and CDR2 are MDHEN and SYDVKM. The DNA for the CDR3 is TGTGCCAGCAGTTCCCCGGTCTCCTATGGCTACACCTTC. As protein: CASSSPVSYGYTF.

The chain recombines TRBV10-3 with TRBJ2-7, with D hard to call. The ends were cut back, 1 base at V and 7 bases at J, with 8 bases in the middle. Looked up from germline, CDR1 is ENHRY and CDR2 is SYGVKD. There are 12 residues in the CDR3. CDR3 protein: CAISEWQVEQYF. The CDR3 nucleotides are TGTGCCATCAGTGAGTGGCAGGTTGAGCAGTACTTC.

The chain uses TRBV7-2 and TRBJ2-2, with 7 bases fitting TRBD1. CDR3 size: 16 residues. Per germline, CDR1 SGHTA and CDR2 FQGNSA. The V segment lost 5 bases and the J segment 5 bases; nucleotides outside the gene matches: 11. CDR3 protein: CASSDRVAGWTGELFF. The CDR3 DNA is TGTGCCAGCAGCGACAGGGTAGCTGGTTGGACCGGGGAGCTGTTTTTT.

The V and J genes are TRBV6-5 and TRBJ1-5, with 7 bases fitting TRBD1. Germline V gene data show CDR1 as MNHEY and CDR2 as SVGAGI. The trim removed 6 bases at V and 3 bases at J, leaving 8 bases unmatched. This CDR3 is built from 15 residues. The CDR3 coding sequence is TGTGCCAGCAGCACGACAGGGTTGGACAATCAGCCCCAGCATTTT. This gives the protein CASSTTGLDNQPQHF.

This clone was seen a few times. V gene TRBV7-9 combines with J gene TRBJ2-7; 8 bases are shared with TRBD1. Germline V CDR1 and CDR2: SEHNR, FQNEAQ (reference sequence). J lost 5 bases, V lost 5 bases, and 8 bases had no gene match. The CDR3 runs 14 residues. The DNA for the CDR3 is TGTGCCAGCAGCCCGTCAGGGGGCATGAACGAGCAGTACTTC. Its translation: CASSPSGGMNEQYF.

This clone was observed a handful of times. CDR3 DNA: TGTGCCAGCAGCAGACAGGGGAGAGGGGACGGGAACACTGAAGCTTTCTTT. It translates to CASSRQGRGDGNTEAFF. The chain has TRBV7-9 and TRBJ1-1, with 8 positions matching TRBD1. V lost 5 bases, J lost 1 base, and 12 bases stayed unmatched. This CDR3 contains 17 residues. CDR1 and CDR2 from the germline V gene are SEHNR and FQNEAQ (reference sequence).

The chain has TRBV6-2 or TRBV6-3 and TRBJ2-3; 10 positions agree with TRBD2. Germline V gene lookup returns CDR1 MNHEY and CDR2 SVGEGT. This CDR3 has 18 residues. J was trimmed by 5 bases and V by 3 bases; bases with no gene match: 14. The CDR3 nucleotides are TGTGCCAGCAGTTATCGTGTAGCGGGAGGAGGGGGCCGAGATACGCAGTATTTT. This encodes CASSYRVAGGGGRDTQYF.

The chain recombines TRBV3-1 (or the pseudogene TRBV3-2) with TRBJ2-3, with D tentatively TRBD2 (6 bases). CDR3 length equals 21 residues. CDR1 is LGHDT and CDR2 is YNNKEL in the germline V gene (reference sequence). V lost 1 base, J lost 0 bases, and 26 bases lay in between. CDR3 in DNA: TGTGCCAGCAGCCAAGGAACGGTAAAGGCGGGGAACGCCTTTAGCACAGATACGCAGTATTTT. This gives the protein CASSQGTVKAGNAFSTDTQYF.

The V gene is TRBV4-1, the J gene TRBJ2-7; TRBD2 agrees at 11 bases. This CDR3 region has 14 residues. V trimming: 4 bases; J trimming: 4 bases; junction bases outside the gene matches: 3. The germline V gene encodes CDR1 MGHRA and CDR2 YSYEKL. CDR3 nucleotide sequence: TGCGCCAGCAGCCCGACTAGCGGGGCTTACGAGCAGTACTTC. Amino acid sequence: CASSPTSGAYEQYF.

V and J are TRBV2 and TRBJ2-3; 11 positions agree with TRBD2. The CDR3 runs 14 residues. CDR1 is SNHLY, CDR2 FYNNEI, per germline. V was pared by 5 bases and J by 4 bases, with 2 bases of the junction left unmatched. CDR3: CASSLAGGSDTQYF. CDR3 in DNA: TGTGCCAGCAGTCTAGCGGGAGGCTCAGATACGCAGTATTTT. The whole variable domain, remainder taken from reference TRBV2 and TRBJ2-3, is EPEVTQTPSHQVTQMGQEVILRCVPISNHLYFYWYRQILGQKVEFLVSFYNNEISEKSEIFDDQFSVERPDGSNFTLKIRSTKLEDSAMYFCASSLAGGSDTQYFGPGTRLTVL.

V is TRBV5-4 and J is TRBJ2-7; D remains unclear. Germline CDR1 SGHNT, CDR2 YYREEE (reference sequence). The CDR3 consists of 15 residues. V was shortened by 0 bases and J by 2 bases, with 12 bases between the two germline ends. CDR3 residues: CASSLGGGPTYEQYF. The CDR3 region has the DNA TGTGCCAGCAGCTTGGGCGGCGGCCCTACCTACGAGCAGTACTTC.

This clone was detected only a few times. CDR3 region: CASSEGTTNEKLFF. The CDR3 DNA reads as TGTGCCAGCTCAGAGGGAACAACTAATGAAAAACTGTTTTTT. The chain recombines TRBV18 with TRBJ1-4; D not certain. The germline V and J ends were trimmed by 5 bases and 0 bases, with 7 bases remaining between them. Germline V gene data show CDR1 as KGHSH and CDR2 as LQKENI. The CDR3 runs 14 residues.

This rearrangement joins TRBV18 to TRBJ2-3, with D possibly TRBD2 on 6 matching bases. V lost 3 bases and J 5 bases, leaving 18 bases between the germline ends. CDR1 is KGHSH, CDR2 LQKENI, per germline. There are 16 residues in the CDR3. DNA for the CDR3: TGTGCCAGCTCACCCCCCGGGACGGGGGATCTAGATACGCAGTATTTT. Translation: CASSPPGTGDLDTQYF.

The chain carries TRBV14 and TRBJ1-1; D ambiguous. The V end lost 1 base, the J end lost 8 bases, and 11 bases lay between the germline ends. Germline CDR1 reads SGHDN; CDR2 reads FVKESK. CDR3 length: 13 amino acids. Written as DNA, the CDR3 is TGTGCCAGCAGCCAAGGTATTCCGCGGGAAGCTTTCTTT. Translation gives CASSQGIPREAFF.

V usage is TRBV12-3 or TRBV12-4 and J usage is TRBJ1-3, with a possible D match to TRBD1 (5 bases). The CDR3 sequence is 12 residues long. Here the CDR3 reads CATQGAGNTIYF. CDR3 nucleotide sequence: TGTGCGACGCAGGGTGCTGGAAACACCATATATTTT.

The rearrangement uses TRBV4-2 and TRBJ2-5; no reliable D call. Germline V gene lookup returns CDR1 LGHNA and CDR2 YNFKEQ. V was clipped by 1 base and J by 5 bases, with 14 bases between them. The CDR3 sequence is 15 residues long. CDR3 sequence (DNA): TGTGCCAGCAGCCAAGGCGCGAGAGCACCCGAGACCCAGTACTTC. This sequence encodes CASSQGARAPETQYF.

The chain employs TRBV5-1 and TRBJ2-7; maybe TRBD1 (6 bases). The CDR3 spans 15 residues. The germline V gene has CDR1 SGHRS and CDR2 YFSETQ. The V end lost 4 bases, the J end lost 3 bases, and 17 bases lay between the germline ends. CDR3 sequence: CASSQGHRDFYEQYF. CDR3 DNA: TGCGCCAGCAGCCAGGGACACCGGGATTTCTACGAGCAGTACTTC.

As for this clone: The junction shows a germline mismatch at one end, possibly a read error. The CDR3 protein is CASSQGLAGNEQFF. In nucleotides, the CDR3 is TGTGCTAGCAGCCAGGGACTAGCGGGCAATGAGCAGTTCTTC. V is TRBV7-7 and J is TRBJ2-1; 12 bases are shared with TRBD2. CDR3 length equals 14 residues. CDR1 is SSHAT and CDR2 is FNYEAQ in the germline V gene (reference sequence).

The chain employs TRBV2 and TRBJ1-1; D perhaps matches TRBD1 (5 bases). Germline values: CDR1 SNHLY, CDR2 FYNNEI. V was cut by 5 bases and J by 1 base, with 8 bases left in between. The CDR3 runs 13 residues. CDR3 DNA sequence: TGTGCCAGCAGTATAACAGGGAACACTGAAGCTTTCTTT. The encoded protein is CASSITGNTEAFF.

This chain links TRBV12-3 or TRBV12-4 with TRBJ2-1; D is perhaps TRBD2 (5 bases). V was trimmed by 1 base and J by 13 bases, leaving 8 bases between them. There are 11 residues in the CDR3. DNA for the CDR3: TGTGCCAGCAGTTTAGGACTACCCCAGTTCTTC. Protein: CASSLGLPQFF.

The chain uses TRBV6-4 and TRBJ2-1, with 12 bases identical to TRBD1. There are 15 residues in the CDR3. Germline V lookup: CDR1 MRHNA, CDR2 SNTAGT. With 4 bases clipped from V and 9 bases from J, the junction kept 7 bases outside the gene matches. For the CDR3, the DNA is TGTGCCAGCAGTGCGGCCGGGACAGGGGGCGGTGAGCAGTTCTTC. Amino acids: CASSAAGTGGGEQFF.

In this sample, this clone turned up a few times. The V call is TRBV19, the J call TRBJ1-2; TRBD1 matches 7 bases. V was pared by 6 bases and J by 6 bases, with 13 bases of the junction left unmatched. Germline V gene sequence: CDR1 LNHDA, CDR2 SQIVND (reference sequence). The CDR3 length is 15 residues. CDR3: CASRSLGDRDHGYTF. In DNA form, the CDR3 reads TGTGCCAGTAGGTCGTTGGGAGACAGGGATCATGGCTACACCTTC.

The chain is built from TRBV12-5 and TRBJ2-1, with D maybe TRBD2 (5 bases). Trimming removed 3 bases at V and 0 bases at J, with 9 bases between. The CDR3 runs to 15 residues. Germline V gene sequence: CDR1 LGHNT, CDR2 FRNRAP. This chain's CDR3 is CASGFGLSSYNEQFF. In DNA form, the CDR3 reads TGTGCTAGTGGTTTCGGACTTTCCTCCTACAATGAGCAGTTCTTC.